The rows below give T cell receptor beta chains drawn from one sample of a study of T cell responses to AZD1222 COVID-19 vaccine. The method was immunoSEQ multiplex PCR; TCRdb's version includes in-frame clones alone and lacks a portion of them. The data contain some 200,000 clones, approximately 91% of them singletons. The starting material was peripheral blood, obtained 28 days after the second AZD1222 dose. These receptors all stem from an adult who received the AZD1222 COVID-19 vaccine. CDR3s include the opening cysteine and the closing phenylalanine or tryptophan. The D gene is left open where the match is weak. Some rows have no size entry. The others give once, few or many, or a class for an expanded clone.

>few|TRBJ1-1|-|TRBV7-2
TGTGCCAGCAGCCCACGGCCCCGAGGGGCCACTGAAGCTTTCTTT
CASSPRPRGATEAFF
>-|TRBJ1-4|-|TRBV19
TGTGCCAGTAGTATAGCCAGCGGAGGGGTTGAAAAACTGTTTTTT
CASSIASGGVEKLFF
>-|TRBJ1-2|TRBD1|TRBV28
TGTGCCAGCAGCACGGGACAGTCTAGGGGCTATGGCTACACCTTC
CASSTGQSRGYGYTF
>-|TRBJ1-2|TRBD1|TRBV6-2/TRBV6-3
TGTGCCAGCAGCAGGGCAGGGGGCAGCTATGGCTACACCTTC
CASSRAGGSYGYTF
>-|TRBJ1-1|-|TRBV4-3
TGCGCCAGCAGCCAAGAGGCGAGCCAGAACACTGAAGCTTTCTTT
CASSQEASQNTEAFF
>-|TRBJ1-3|-|TRBV4-1
TGCGCCAGCAGCCAAGCGGGGCTTTCTGGAAACACCATATATTTT
CASSQAGLSGNTIYF
>-|TRBJ1-5|TRBD1|TRBV19
TGTGCCAGTAGTGCGACAGGGGGCAATCAGCCCCAGCATTTT
CASSATGGNQPQHF
>-|TRBJ2-7|-|TRBV30
TGTGCCTGGAGTCCAGACCCGGGCGAGCAGTACTTC
CAWSPDPGEQYF
>once|TRBJ2-7|-|TRBV10-3
TGTGCCATCAGTGAGGCCTTTGGGCACTACGAGCAGTACTTC
CAISEAFGHYEQYF
>-|TRBJ2-1|TRBD1|TRBV10-3
TGTGCCATCAGTTCCCAGACAGGGCCCAATGAGCAGTTCTTC
CAISSQTGPNEQFF
>-|TRBJ1-6|-|TRBV6-5
TGTGCCAGCAGGTTGGGAGTCAAGGATTCACCCCTCCACTTT
CASRLGVKDSPLHF
>-|TRBJ2-1|TRBD2|TRBV12-3/TRBV12-4
TGTGCCAGCAGTTCCTCGGGGGGGCAGTTCTTC
CASSSSGGQFF
>-|TRBJ2-3|-|TRBV7-8
TGTGCCAGCAGCTTAGCGATGGGGAGATGGGCAGATACGCAGTATTTT
CASSLAMGRWADTQYF
>-|TRBJ1-1|TRBD1|TRBV18
TGTGCCAGCTCACCAGGATTGGGACAGGGGACTGAAGCTTTCTTT
CASSPGLGQGTEAFF
>-|TRBJ2-4|-|TRBV7-2
TGTGCCAGCAGCTTAGGAGCTATCTCACCCAAAAACATTCAGTACTTC
CASSLGAISPKNIQYF
>-|TRBJ2-3|TRBD2|TRBV25-1
TGTGCCAGCAGTCCCGGGGGGGCAGATACGCAGTATTTT
CASSPGGADTQYF
>-|TRBJ2-1|-|TRBV6-4
TGTGCCAGCAGTGAAGTGTTTGGTAGGAATGAGCAGTTCTTC
CASSEVFGRNEQFF
>-|TRBJ2-4|TRBD2|TRBV5-3
TGTGCCAGAAGCGGGACTAAATACGGTGAACTATTAGCCAAAAACATTCAGTACTTC
CARSGTKYGELLAKNIQYF
>-|TRBJ2-1|TRBD1|TRBV7-2
TGTGCCAGCAGCCCCCGACAGGGTATCGTGGTTGAGCAGTTCTTC
CASSPRQGIVVEQFF
>-|TRBJ2-3|TRBD2|TRBV19
TGTGCCAGTAGTATCGGAGGTAGCGGGAGACCGGGCGATACGCAGTATTTT
CASSIGGSGRPGDTQYF
>-|TRBJ1-5|-|TRBV7-9
TGTGCCAGCAGCTCGCAGGCACAGCCCCAGCATTTT
CASSSQAQPQHF
>-|TRBJ2-5|-|TRBV30
TGTGCCTGGAGTGGAGGACATGCAGAGACCCAGTACTTC
CAWSGGHAETQYF
>-|TRBJ1-6|-|TRBV5-1
TGCGCCAGCAGCTTGGTTGGGGACGGCCGTTCACCCCTCCACTTT
CASSLVGDGRSPLHF
>-|TRBJ1-4|-|TRBV24-1
TGTGCCACCCAGGAGGCAGGGGTACCTGAAAAACTGTTTTTT
CATQEAGVPEKLFF
>-|TRBJ2-2|TRBD2|TRBV10-3
TGTGCCACCGGACTAGCGGGAGCGGATAGCACCGGGGAGCTGTTTTTT
CATGLAGADSTGELFF
>-|TRBJ2-7|-|TRBV20-1
TGCAGTGCTAGTTGGGGGGTGGACGAGCAGTACTTC
CSASWGVDEQYF
>few|TRBJ1-1|TRBD1|TRBV6-5
TGTGCCAGCAGGTACCCGGGACAGGGGAGCACTGAAGCTTTCTTT
CASRYPGQGSTEAFF
>-|TRBJ2-1|-|TRBV29-1
TGCAGCGTAAGATGGAGTGCCTATGAGCAGTTCTTC
CSVRWSAYEQFF
>-|TRBJ2-1|-|TRBV7-6
TGTGCCAGCAGCTTAGAACCCAACAATGAGCAGTTCTTC
CASSLEPNNEQFF
>-|TRBJ1-5|TRBD1|TRBV28
TGTGCCAGCAGTCCTCCGGGACAGCCAAATCAGCCCCAGCATTTT
CASSPPGQPNQPQHF
>-|TRBJ2-5|TRBD1|TRBV29-1
TGCAGCGCTGGACAGGGGTTAGAGACCCAGTACTTC
CSAGQGLETQYF
>medium-sized|TRBJ2-3|TRBD2|TRBV4-2
TGTGCCAGCAGCCAAGCTCCTAGCGGGAGCCCAGATACGCAGTATTTT
CASSQAPSGSPDTQYF
>few|TRBJ1-5|-|TRBV19
TGTGCCAGTAGTATAAGGCTGGGCGCAGGGAGCAATCAGCCCCAGCATTTT
CASSIRLGAGSNQPQHF
>-|TRBJ1-2|-|TRBV28
TGTGCCAGCAGTTTTCTTATGCCGAACTATGGCTACACCTTC
CASSFLMPNYGYTF
>-|TRBJ2-5|TRBD1|TRBV3-1/TRBV3-2
TGTGCCAGCAGCTTAACCCCAGGGGGCAGGGAGACCCAGTACTTC
CASSLTPGGRETQYF
>-|TRBJ1-4|-|TRBV4-1
TGCGCCAGCAGCCAAAATTCCTGGCCTACTAATGAAAAACTGTTTTTT
CASSQNSWPTNEKLFF
>-|TRBJ2-1|-|TRBV10-2
TGCGCCAGCAGTGTTTTATCGGGGAGCTCCTACAATGAGCAGTTCTTC
CASSVLSGSSYNEQFF
>-|TRBJ1-4|-|TRBV2
TGTGCCAGCAGCCCTACAGGTGGGACTAATGAAAAACTGTTTTTT
CASSPTGGTNEKLFF
>-|TRBJ2-1|-|TRBV3-1/TRBV3-2
TGTGCCAGCAGCCAAGAGAGTTGGGCAAACAATGAGCAGTTCTTC
CASSQESWANNEQFF
>-|TRBJ2-7|-|TRBV6-5
TGTGCCAGCTACGACGGAGTGTACGAGCAGTACTTC
CASYDGVYEQYF
>-|TRBJ1-2|TRBD1|TRBV28
TGTGCCAGCAGTGCCGGGACAGGGGGCCACTATGGCTACACCTTC
CASSAGTGGHYGYTF